This T cell receptor (beta chain) was identified during a study of CD8 T cells in Susac syndrome. Study-level points and caveats: In Susac patients, clonal expansion was not detected in CD4+ cells.

Reverse transcription used about 0.5 to 1 ug RNA and random hexamers. TCRdb used MiXCR to reprocess the immunoSEQ multiplex PCR reads, holding one entry per CDR3 protein. The sample holds 55,000 to 80,000 distinct CDR3 sequences, approximately 93% seen once. The study sequenced TCR beta in blood CD8+ and CD4+ T cells. Negative isolation yielded CD4+ and CD8+ T cells, and FACS enriched TEMRA cells. To note about this clonotype: Its target is not known.

The sample was CD4+ T cells from PBMCs. The TCR comes from a human donor with Susac syndrome.

The CDR3 loop is CASSPDMRQETQYF. The DNA for the CDR3 is TGTGCCAGCAGTCCAGACATGAGGCAAGAGACCCAGTACTTC. The chain has TRBV6-2 or TRBV6-3 and TRBJ2-5; D not resolved. Per the germline V gene, CDR1 is MNHEY and CDR2 is SVGEGT. With 5 bases removed from V and 2 bases from J, the gap between germline ends came to 12 bases. The CDR3 has 14 residues.